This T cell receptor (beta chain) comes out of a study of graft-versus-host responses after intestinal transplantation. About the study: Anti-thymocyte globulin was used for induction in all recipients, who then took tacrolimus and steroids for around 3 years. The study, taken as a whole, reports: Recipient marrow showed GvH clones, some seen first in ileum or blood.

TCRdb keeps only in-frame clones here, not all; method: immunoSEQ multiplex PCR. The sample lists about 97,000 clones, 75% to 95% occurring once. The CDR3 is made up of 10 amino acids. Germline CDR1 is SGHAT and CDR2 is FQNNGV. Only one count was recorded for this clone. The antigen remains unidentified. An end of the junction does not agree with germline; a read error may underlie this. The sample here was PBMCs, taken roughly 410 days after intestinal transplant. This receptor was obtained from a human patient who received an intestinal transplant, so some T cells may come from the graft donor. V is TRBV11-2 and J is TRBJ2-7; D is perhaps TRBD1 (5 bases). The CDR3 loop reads CASSSGRSDF. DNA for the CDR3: TGTGCCAGCAGCTCAGGGCGGTCTGACTTC.